This TCR beta chain was sequenced in a study of shared clonotypes between healthy human individuals. This clone was counted once. Its antigen is undetermined. The same CDR3 arises from other DNA sequences in this sample as well. Only CD45RO-negative cells positively selected for CCR7 counted as naive CD8 cells, so terminally differentiated effector memory CD45RA+ cells were excluded. There were no recent acute infections or vaccinations among the donors, who were healthy HIV-negative adults. In the original processing: Owing to the provision of junction-only sequences devoid of quality scores by immunoSEQ, filtering differed. Profiling relied on immunoSEQ multiplex PCR, and the TCRdb table lists in-frame clones only, not all of them. From that table come the V and J calls and clone size; the DNA was used to work out D and trimming. The sample consists of about 1,800,000 clones, approximately 94% of them appearing once.

Germline V lookup: CDR1 SGHAT, CDR2 FQNNGV. Trimming at V came to 2 bases and at J to 3 bases, leaving 5 bases not matched to a gene. CDR3 length: 15 amino acids. The study, taken as a whole, reports: Clonotype sharing across a handful of donors was observed for around 5% of naive CD4 clonotypes. Clonotypes shared by all four sorted-subset donors had higher generation probabilities than non-shared clonotypes.

Material for sequencing was naive CD8+ T cells sorted from blood. This receptor was identified in a man in his late teens or twenties in good health. V usage is TRBV11-2 and J usage is TRBJ2-7; 9 nucleotides match TRBD2. The CDR3 DNA reads TGTGCCAGCAGCTTATTAGCGGGAGATAGCTACGAGCAGTACTTC. It specifies CASSLLAGDSYEQYF.